Detailed here is one TCR beta chain. This sample was taken from a study of blood T cell repertoires in COVID-19. Germline lookup yields CDR1 LNHDA and CDR2 SQIVND (reference sequence). Between the trimmed V and J ends, which lost 7 bases and 4 bases, there was a span of 14 bases. The CDR3 is 15 amino acids. Living in about two dozen US areas, the participants were between about 18 and 100 years of age. Participants reported their clinical history, and cohort assignment relied on those reports. The repertoire was sequenced with immunoSEQ multiplex PCR; TCRdb's copy has only in-frame clones and lacks some. Found here are hundreds of thousands of clones, over 75% of them singletons; the top ten hold over 7.5%.

This clonotype originated in a woman aged 45 to 65 with acute COVID-19. The sequenced sample was PBMCs or T cells enriched from blood (not recorded which). V and J are TRBV19 and TRBJ2-6; D unclear. The CDR3 nucleotides are TGTGCCAGTAAAGAGAGCTTCTCAGGGGCCAACGTCCTGACTTTC. Its translation is CASKESFSGANVLTF.